This T cell receptor (beta chain) was obtained from a study of blood T cells in healthy people across ages (dated by TCRdb to 2013 to 2016). Regarding the complete study: In model experiments, template switching captured roughly one uniquely barcoded TCR beta cDNA molecule for every two T cells. The donors were divided into four age groups: young (average around 16 years), middle-aged (about 40), aged (around 59) and long-lived (82). To avoid experimental bias, donors of different ages were spread randomly across the sequencing lanes. The study analyzed two additional independent replicas of 1 million unique cDNA reads from the same blood draw for two donors, one aged 18 to 29 and one aged 80 or older. Using deep sequencing normalized with unique cDNA molecular identifiers, the study measured how TCR beta repertoire diversity changes with age. Overall study results and their limits: Donor CMV infection status was unknown, potentially confounding age-related changes in expanded clonotypes. A strong correlation was found between observed TCR beta diversity and the percentage of naive T cells measured by flow cytometry. Observed TCR beta diversity per million T cells fell roughly linearly with age, and a significant reduction was already apparent by age around 40. Compared with the aged group, the long-lived group had more naive CD4+ T cells, fewer expanded clones and increased TCR diversity, a pattern suggesting age selection. Total diversity estimates from one million sequenced T cells were considered lower bounds and underestimates. Because profiling used bulk unsorted PBMCs, naive and antigen-experienced compartments could not be compared conclusively.

Donors were a few dozen systemically healthy Caucasian individuals from Russia aged roughly 6 to 90 years. Each donor gave approximately 10 milliliters of peripheral blood, collected into EDTA-treated Vacutainer tubes. Ficoll-Paque density-gradient centrifugation was used to isolate PBMCs, with at least 6 million obtained per sample. Total RNA, at least 6 micrograms per sample, was extracted from PBMCs with Trizol reagent. For every donor, an aliquot of PBMCs went through flow cytometry to measure the percentages of naive CD45RAhigh/CD27high T cells. CDR1 and CDR2 are drawn from the germline V gene (reference sequence): SSHAT, FNYEAQ. There are 14 amino acids in the CDR3, from cysteine to phenylalanine inclusive. The entry retains the CDR3 DNA only, 42 bases that are in frame from base 1. Of note for this clonotype: What this receptor recognizes is not known. The junction departs from the called germline gene at one end, perhaps through a read error.

To prepare the library, 5' RACE was applied. Instrument on record: Illumina HiSeq 2500. The second PCR ran for about 6 to 12 cycles and used a J-beta primer mix along with a sample-barcoded 5' primer. A template-switch 5' adaptor carrying 12 random nucleotides introduced a unique molecular identifier onto each TCR beta cDNA molecule. Each sample yielded at least 3 million CDR3-containing paired-end reads. All of the RNA was converted into first-strand cDNA using the Mint cDNA synthesis kit, with a TRBC-specific oligonucleotide serving as the primer. All cDNA was treated with uracil-DNA glycosylase and then went through a first 18-cycle PCR with the universal primers M1SS and BC2_uni_R. In the original analysis: Normalization of each sample was performed by random selection of 1 million high-quality reads, each carrying a distinct molecular identifier. Instead of being binned into consensus sequences, reads that shared molecular identifiers were thrown out. MiTCR, set to a Q25 quality threshold and the strictest error-elimination algorithm, was used for CDR3 identification, clonotype clustering and error correction. A nonparametric unseen species model with Euler transformation was used to estimate lower-bound total TCR beta diversity. The public sequencing data were trimmed at Q25 with fastp and processed into clonotypes with MiXCR by TCRdb, which kept only in-frame beta chains. Here each entry gathers all rows of one CDR3 protein and keeps the most common genes and DNA. It is TCRdb's table, rather than the study itself, that gives the V and J calls and clone size. This sample gives 600,000 to 1,000,000 distinct CDR3 sequences in total; roughly 60% of them show up just once. Approximately 20% of the sample is taken by the ten largest.

The V and J segments used are TRBV7-7 and TRBJ2-7; no D gene call is confident. Sequenced input: blood. The TCR originated in a man aged 25-45 years in good health. The nucleotide sequence is TGTGCTAGCAGCTTCTCGGGTTCGGTCGGTGAGCAGTACTTC. Its amino acids are CASSFSGSVGEQYF.